A single sample is the source of the 5 T cell receptor beta chains below, sequenced in a study of blood T cells in healthy people across ages. Primers used in a second PCR of about 6 to 12 cycles were a sample-barcoded 5' primer and a J-beta primer mix. MiXCR, run by TCRdb on the 5' RACE reads, gives a single entry per CDR3 protein. The table lists some 1.8 million distinct CDR3 sequences, roughly 43% of them singletons, with approximately 22% in the top ten. Sequencing was carried out using blood. The receptors stem from a human donor in good health.

The chain employs TRBV20-1 and TRBJ2-5; 10 positions agree with TRBD2. The V gene's germline CDR1 is DFQATT and CDR2 SNEGSKA (reference sequence). This CDR3 has 18 amino acids. V was clipped by 0 bases and J by 7 bases; unmatched bases: 17. The DNA of the CDR3 is TGCAGTGCTAGAGATCAAGGACCAGCGGGGGGGCCGTATCTGACCCAGTACTTC. Its translation is CSARDQGPAGGPYLTQYF.

This clonotype was seen a few times. CDR3 DNA: TGCGCCAGCAGCCAAGATGGACCCCTCGGTCAGCCCCAGCATTTT. This sequence encodes CASSQDGPLGQPQHF. The chain links TRBV4-1 to TRBJ1-5; D unclear. The CDR3 sequence is 15 residues long. Trimming took off 0 bases at V and 6 bases at J, with 12 bases between the two ends. Germline CDR1 and CDR2: MGHRA and YSYEKL.

The genes are TRBV29-1 and TRBJ1-6; the match to TRBD1 covers 7 bases. This CDR3 contains 14 residues. The V segment lost 1 base and the J segment 10 bases; nucleotides outside the gene matches: 7. The germline gives CDR1 SQVTM, CDR2 ANQGSEA. The CDR3 DNA reads as TGCAGCGTTGAAGGACAGGGAATCCGGTCACCCCTCCACTTT. Encoded protein: CSVEGQGIRSPLHF.

In DNA, the CDR3 is TGTGCCAGCAGCGTAGGGGACGATGTCTACGAGCAGTACTTC. Translated: CASSVGDDVYEQYF. The chain couples TRBV9 to TRBJ2-7; D might be TRBD1 or TRBD2, each matching 5 bases. Trimming removed 0 bases at V and 3 bases at J, with 10 bases between. This CDR3 region has 14 residues. Germline V CDR1 and CDR2: SGDLS, YYNGEE.

A word on this clonotype: An end of the junction does not agree with germline; a read error may underlie this. This chain connects TRBV7-3 to TRBJ2-1; a possible D gene is TRBD1 (5 bases). This CDR3 comprises 13 residues. Germline CDR1 is SGHTA and CDR2 is FQGTGA. This CDR3 reads CASSLTQVNGQFF. CDR3 bases: TGTGCCAGCAGCTTAACACAGGTCAATGGGCAGTTCTTC.